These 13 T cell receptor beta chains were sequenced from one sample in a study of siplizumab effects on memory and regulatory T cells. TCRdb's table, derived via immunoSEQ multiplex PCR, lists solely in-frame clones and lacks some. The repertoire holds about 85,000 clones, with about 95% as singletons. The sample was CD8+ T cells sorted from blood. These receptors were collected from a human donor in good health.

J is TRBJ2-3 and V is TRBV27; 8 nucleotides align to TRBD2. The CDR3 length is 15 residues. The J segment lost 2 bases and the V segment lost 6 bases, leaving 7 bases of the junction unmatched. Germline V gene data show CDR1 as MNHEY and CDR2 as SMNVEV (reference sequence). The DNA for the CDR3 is TGTGCCAGCAGCCTGAGAGCGGGAGACACAGATACGCAGTATTTT. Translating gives CASSLRAGDTDTQYF.

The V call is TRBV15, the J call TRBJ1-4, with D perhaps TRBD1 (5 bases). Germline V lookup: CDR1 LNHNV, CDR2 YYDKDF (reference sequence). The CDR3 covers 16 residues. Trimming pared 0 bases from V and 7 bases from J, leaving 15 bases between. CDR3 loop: CATSRDARGVVEKLFF. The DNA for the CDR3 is TGTGCCACCAGCAGAGATGCTAGGGGAGTTGTTGAAAAACTGTTTTTT.

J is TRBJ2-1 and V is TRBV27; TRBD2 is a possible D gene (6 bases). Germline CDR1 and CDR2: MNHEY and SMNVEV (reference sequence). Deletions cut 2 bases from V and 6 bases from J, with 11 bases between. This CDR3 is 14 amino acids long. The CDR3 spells CASSLTGAGNEQFF. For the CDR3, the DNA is TGTGCCAGCAGTTTAACGGGAGCGGGCAATGAGCAGTTCTTC.

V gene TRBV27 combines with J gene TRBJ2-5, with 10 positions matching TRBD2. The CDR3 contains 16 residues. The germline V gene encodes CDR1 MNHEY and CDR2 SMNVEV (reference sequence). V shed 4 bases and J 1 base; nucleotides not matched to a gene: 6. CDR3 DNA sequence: TGTGCCAGCAGTTCCCTAGCGGGAGTCCCCCAAGAGACCCAGTACTTC. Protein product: CASSSLAGVPQETQYF.

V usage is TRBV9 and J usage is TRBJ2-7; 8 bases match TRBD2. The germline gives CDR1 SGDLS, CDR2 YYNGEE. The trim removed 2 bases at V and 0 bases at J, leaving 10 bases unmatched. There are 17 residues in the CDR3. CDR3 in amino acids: CASSVEGSGTSSYEQYF. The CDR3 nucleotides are TGTGCCAGCAGCGTTGAGGGTAGCGGGACTAGCTCCTACGAGCAGTACTTC. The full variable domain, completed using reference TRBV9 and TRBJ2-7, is DSGVTQTPKHLITATGQRVTLRCSPRSGDLSVYWYQQSLDQGLQFLIQYYNGEERAKGNILERFSAQQFPDLHSELNLSSLELGDSALYFCASSVEGSGTSSYEQYFGPGTRLTVT.

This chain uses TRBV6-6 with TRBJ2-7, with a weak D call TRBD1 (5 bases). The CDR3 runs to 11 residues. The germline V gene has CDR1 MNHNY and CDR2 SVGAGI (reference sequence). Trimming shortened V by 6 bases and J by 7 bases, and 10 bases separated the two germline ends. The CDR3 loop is CASSYSGEQYF. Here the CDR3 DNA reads TGTGCCAGCAGCTATTCAGGGGAGCAGTACTTC.

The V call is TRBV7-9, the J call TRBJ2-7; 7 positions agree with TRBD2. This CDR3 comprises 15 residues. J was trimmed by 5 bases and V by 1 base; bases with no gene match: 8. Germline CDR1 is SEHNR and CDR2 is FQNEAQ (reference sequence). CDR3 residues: CASSLGEGTKDEQYF. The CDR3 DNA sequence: TGTGCCAGCAGCTTAGGTGAAGGGACTAAAGACGAGCAGTACTTC.

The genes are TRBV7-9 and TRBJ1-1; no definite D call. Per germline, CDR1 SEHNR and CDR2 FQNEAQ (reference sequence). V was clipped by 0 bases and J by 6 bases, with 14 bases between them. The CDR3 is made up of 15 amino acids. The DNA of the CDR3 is TGTGCCAGCAGCTTAGCGTCCCGGGTCGAGGCTGAAGCTTTCTTT. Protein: CASSLASRVEAEAFF.

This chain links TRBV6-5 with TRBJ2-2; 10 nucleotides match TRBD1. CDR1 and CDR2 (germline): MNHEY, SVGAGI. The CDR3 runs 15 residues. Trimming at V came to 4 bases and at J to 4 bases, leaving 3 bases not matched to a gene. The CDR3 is CASSSGTGATGELFF. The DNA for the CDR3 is TGTGCCAGCAGTTCCGGGACAGGGGCCACCGGGGAGCTGTTTTTT.

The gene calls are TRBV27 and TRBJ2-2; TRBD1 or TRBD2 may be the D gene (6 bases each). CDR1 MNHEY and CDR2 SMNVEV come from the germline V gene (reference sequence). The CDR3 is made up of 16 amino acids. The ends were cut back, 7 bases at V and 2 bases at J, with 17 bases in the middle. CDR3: CASIRGLTANTGELFF. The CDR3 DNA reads TGTGCCAGCATCCGGGGGCTGACAGCTAACACCGGGGAGCTGTTTTTT.

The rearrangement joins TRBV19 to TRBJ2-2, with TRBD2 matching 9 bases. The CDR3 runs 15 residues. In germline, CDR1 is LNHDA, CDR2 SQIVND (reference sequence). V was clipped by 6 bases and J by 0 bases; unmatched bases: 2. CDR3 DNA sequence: TGTGCCAGTAGAAGGACTAGCGCGAACACCGGGGAGCTGTTTTTT. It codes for CASRRTSANTGELFF.

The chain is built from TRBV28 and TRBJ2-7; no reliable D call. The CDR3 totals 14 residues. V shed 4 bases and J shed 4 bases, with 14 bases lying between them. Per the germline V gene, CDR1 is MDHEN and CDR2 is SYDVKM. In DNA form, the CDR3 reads TGTGCCAGCAGTTCCGCCGGCGAAATATACGAGCAGTACTTC. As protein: CASSSAGEIYEQYF.

The CDR3 nucleotides are TGTGCCAGCAGCCAAGATAGGACAGGGGGCCCCACCGGGGAGCTGTTTTTT. Its translation is CASSQDRTGGPTGELFF. The V gene is TRBV14, the J gene TRBJ2-2; 11 bases are a match to TRBD1. CDR1 is SGHDN, CDR2 FVKESK, per germline. This CDR3 region has 17 residues. The trim removed 0 bases at V and 4 bases at J, leaving 4 bases unmatched. The full variable domain, completed using reference TRBV14 and TRBJ2-2, is EAGVTQFPSHSVIEKGQTVTLRCDPISGHDNLYWYRRVMGKEIKFLLHFVKESKQDESGMPNNRFLAERTGGTYSTLKVQPAELEDSGVYFCASSQDRTGGPTGELFFGEGSRLTVL.